These 21 T cell receptor beta chains were sequenced from one sample in a study of memory CD4+ T cells and cytomegalovirus serostatus. Libraries were prepared by immunoSEQ multiplex PCR; TCRdb keeps only in-frame clonotypes and omits some of them. The sample has more than 45,000 clones; approximately 78% are singletons. The sort gate was single viable CD3+CD4+CD8-CD45RO+ cells for memory CD4+ T cells. Sequencing input: memory CD4+ T cells from blood. All receptors derive from an adult in good health and CMV-seronegative.

With regard to this clone: An end of the junction does not agree with germline; a read error may underlie this. The rearrangement uses TRBV5-6 and TRBJ1-5; 9 bases align to TRBD1. The CDR3 has 19 amino acids. The germline gives CDR1 SGHDT, CDR2 YYEEEE. The CDR3 DNA reads TGTGCCACCAGCCCCCCGGGACAGGGTCGAATTGAAAGCAATCAGCCCCAGCATTTT. This sequence encodes CATSPPGQGRIESNQPQHF.

This sequence joins TRBV25-1 and TRBJ2-5; D is possibly TRBD2 (6 bases). Trimming removed 4 bases from V and 5 bases from J, with 11 bases in between. CDR3 length equals 13 residues. The germline V gene has CDR1 MGHDK and CDR2 SYGVNS. As DNA, the CDR3 is TGTGCCAGCAGTGGGGACTGGGGGGAGACCCAGTACTTC. Translating it yields CASSGDWGETQYF.

On this clone itself: Other DNA variants within this sample encode the same CDR3. The V gene is TRBV7-3, the J gene TRBJ2-2; a weak D match, TRBD1 (5 bases). The germline V and J ends were trimmed by 4 bases and 1 base, with 7 bases remaining between them. The germline V gene encodes CDR1 SGHTA and CDR2 FQGTGA. This CDR3 spans 14 amino acids. CDR3 DNA sequence: TGTGCCAGCAGCTCCACAGGGAACACCGGGGAGCTGTTTTTT. This codes for CASSSTGNTGELFF.

The gene calls are TRBV11-3 and TRBJ2-1; D is possibly TRBD1 (6 bases). Germline assignment: CDR1 SGHNT and CDR2 YENEEA. CDR3 size: 15 residues. V was trimmed by 6 bases and J by 1 base, leaving 13 bases between them. The CDR3 loop reads CASRLGAGSYNEQFF. CDR3 coding DNA: TGTGCCAGCAGGTTGGGGGCAGGTTCCTACAATGAGCAGTTCTTC.

This clone was picked up one time. The CDR3 DNA sequence: TGTGCCAGCAGCCGCAGGTTGGCAGATACGCAGTATTTT. It yields the protein CASSRRLADTQYF. This chain links TRBV5-4 with TRBJ2-3; no clear D. The germline V gene encodes CDR1 SGHNT and CDR2 YYREEE (reference sequence). CDR3 length equals 13 residues. V gave up 4 bases and J gave up 4 bases, with 10 bases separating them.

This clone was observed a handful of times. This chain links TRBV15 with TRBJ1-5; D perhaps matches TRBD1 (5 bases). The CDR3 contains 14 residues. In germline, CDR1 is LNHNV, CDR2 YYDKDF (reference sequence). Trimming removed 8 bases from V and 4 bases from J, with 15 bases in between. CDR3 sequence (DNA): TGTGCCACCTCCGGGGGGGGTTTTAATCAGCCCCAGCATTTT. As protein: CATSGGGFNQPQHF.

The chain has TRBV11-3 and TRBJ2-7; D might be TRBD1 (6 bases). The CDR3 is 12 amino acids. CDR1 is SGHNT and CDR2 is YENEEA in the germline V gene. The germline V and J ends were trimmed by 5 bases and 7 bases, with 12 bases remaining between them. The CDR3 reads CASSLRTEEQYF. The CDR3 nucleotides read TGTGCCAGCAGCCTACGGACAGAGGAGCAGTACTTC.

This clone was recorded a few times. This chain connects TRBV6-1 to TRBJ2-7; 11 positions agree with TRBD2. Trimming at V came to 2 bases and at J to 3 bases, leaving 3 bases not matched to a gene. CDR1 and CDR2 (germline): MNHNS, SASEGT. The length of the CDR3 is 15 residues. The CDR3 DNA follows: TGTGCCAGCAGTGAAAATCTAGCGGGAGGCTACGAGCAGTACTTC. Its translation is CASSENLAGGYEQYF.

The chain combines TRBV9 with TRBJ1-1; tentative D call: TRBD1 (6 bases). CDR1 SGDLS and CDR2 YYNGEE come from the germline V gene. The CDR3 is 13 amino acids. The ends were cut back, 3 bases at V and 0 bases at J, with 6 bases in the middle. In nucleotides, the CDR3 is TGTGCCAGCAGCGCAGGGGTGAACACTGAAGCTTTCTTT. This sequence encodes CASSAGVNTEAFF. Looking up the rest from reference TRBV9 and TRBJ1-1 gives the full variable domain: DSGVTQTPKHLITATGQRVTLRCSPRSGDLSVYWYQQSLDQGLQFLIQYYNGEERAKGNILERFSAQQFPDLHSELNLSSLELGDSALYFCASSAGVNTEAFFGQGTRLTVV.

This clone came up a few times. The V call is TRBV28, the J call TRBJ1-2, with D perhaps matching TRBD1 (5 bases). Between the trimmed V and J ends, which lost 7 bases and 5 bases, there was a span of 20 bases. The CDR3 sequence is 15 residues long. CDR1 and CDR2 (germline): MDHEN, SYDVKM. The CDR3 spells CASNVPSGALYGYTF. In DNA, the CDR3 is TGTGCCAGCAACGTCCCCAGCGGGGCCCTGTATGGCTACACCTTC.

This clone has only one observation. The chain has TRBV5-1 and TRBJ1-1, with TRBD1 as a possible D gene (5 bases). The CDR3 contains 14 residues. Germline V gives CDR1 SGHRS, CDR2 YFSETQ. With 6 bases removed from V and 4 bases from J, the gap between germline ends came to 16 bases. CDR3 region: CASTVEGWGTEAFF. The CDR3 bases are TGCGCCAGCACTGTAGAGGGGTGGGGCACTGAAGCTTTCTTT.

The rearrangement joins TRBV5-6 to TRBJ2-1, with 14 bases lining up with TRBD2. Trimming removed 5 bases from V and 9 bases from J; junction bases left unmatched: 10. The CDR3 has 16 residues. The germline V gene encodes CDR1 SGHDT and CDR2 YYEEEE. CDR3: CASRVGTSGSLAEQFF. The CDR3 coding sequence is TGTGCCAGCAGAGTCGGGACTAGCGGGAGTCTTGCTGAGCAGTTCTTC.

This clone was picked up a small number of times. The chain couples TRBV28 to TRBJ2-7, with D uncertain. The germline V and J ends were trimmed by 0 bases and 6 bases, with 9 bases remaining between them. The CDR3 spans 13 residues. Germline V gene lookup returns CDR1 MDHEN and CDR2 SYDVKM. The CDR3 DNA reads TGTGCCAGCAGTTTATGGCCTTCGGGCGAGCAGTACTTC. This encodes CASSLWPSGEQYF.

This chain joins TRBV6-5 and TRBJ2-1; D possibly corresponds to TRBD1 (5 bases). The V gene lost 3 bases and the J gene lost 0 bases, with 9 bases spanning the gap. The CDR3 consists of 15 residues. From germline, CDR1 is MNHEY and CDR2 SVGAGI. The CDR3 protein is CASSYRGSSYNEQFF. CDR3 DNA: TGTGCCAGCAGTTATAGGGGAAGCTCCTACAATGAGCAGTTCTTC.

This chain links TRBV28 with TRBJ2-2; D might be TRBD1 or TRBD2, each matching 5 bases. V dropped 10 bases and J dropped 0 bases, with 9 bases sitting between them. Looked up from germline, CDR1 is MDHEN and CDR2 is SYDVKM. There are 13 residues in the CDR3. For the CDR3, the DNA is TGTGCCACCCCGGGGCCGAACACCGGGGAGCTGTTTTTT. Translation gives CATPGPNTGELFF.

The chain couples TRBV7-8 to TRBJ2-2; TRBD2 aligns across 10 bases. Germline V gene lookup returns CDR1 SGHVS and CDR2 FQNEAQ. There are 15 residues in the CDR3. The ends lost 5 bases at V and 8 bases at J; junction bases unmatched: 8. The CDR3 nucleotides are TGTGCCAGCAGCGCCAGCGGGGGGGTAGCGGGGGAGCTGTTTTTT. Its translation: CASSASGGVAGELFF.

This chain joins TRBV7-3 and TRBJ2-3; no clear D. Germline CDR1 and CDR2: SGHTA and FQGTGA. Trimming shortened V by 2 bases and J by 3 bases, and 12 bases separated the two germline ends. This CDR3 is built from 15 residues. The CDR3 coding sequence is TGTGCCAGCAGCTTATCTCCTCGTTGGACAGATACGCAGTATTTT. The encoded protein is CASSLSPRWTDTQYF.

V and J are TRBV2 and TRBJ2-1; the D is unclear. In germline, CDR1 is SNHLY, CDR2 FYNNEI. This CDR3 contains 16 residues. With 7 bases removed from V and 2 bases from J, the gap between germline ends came to 18 bases. Here the CDR3 reads CASKREGILAYNEQFF. The CDR3 DNA sequence: TGTGCCAGCAAAAGGGAAGGGATATTAGCCTACAATGAGCAGTTCTTC.

This sequence joins TRBV7-2 and TRBJ2-5; TRBD2 might be the D (5 bases). Germline V gene data show CDR1 as SGHTA and CDR2 as FQGNSA. V gave up 4 bases and J gave up 1 base, with 10 bases separating them. This CDR3 spans 14 amino acids. The CDR3 reads CASSSVRGQETQYF. The CDR3 DNA sequence: TGTGCCAGCAGCTCCGTCCGGGGCCAAGAGACCCAGTACTTC.

V and J are TRBV7-2 and TRBJ1-2; D possibly corresponds to TRBD1 (5 bases). Trimming shortened V by 2 bases and J by 1 base, and 8 bases separated the two germline ends. The CDR3 loop spans 14 amino acids. Germline CDR1 is SGHTA and CDR2 is FQGNSA. Here the CDR3 reads CASSLLQVNYGYTF. The CDR3 DNA reads TGTGCCAGCAGCTTACTACAGGTTAACTATGGCTACACCTTC.

This chain connects TRBV5-1 to TRBJ1-3; no reliable D call. Germline V lookup: CDR1 SGHRS, CDR2 YFSETQ. The CDR3 loop spans 15 amino acids. V lost 4 bases, J lost 2 bases, and 13 bases lay in between. The CDR3 coding sequence is TGCGCCAGCAGCCCCGGACTTAGGGCTGGAAACACCATATATTTT. Encoded protein: CASSPGLRAGNTIYF.